This T cell receptor beta chain comes out of a study of blood T cell repertoires in COVID-19 (dated by TCRdb to the early 2020s). Looking at the study overall: Samples covering the acute and convalescent phases of COVID-19 were provided by collaborators in the United States, Italy and Spain. The dataset comprised deeply sampled blood TCRbeta repertoires from subjects exposed to, actively infected with, or recovered from COVID-19. A freely available public database, intended as a resource for researchers studying the immune response to SARS-CoV-2, is where the repertoires were released. The prospective study material was composed of cDNA or gDNA derived from T cells, B-cell-depleted T cells, or PBMCs. Nearly every sample came with metadata listing a de-identified subject ID, COVID-19 status, age in years and sex. HLA class I and class II types, where available, came from metadata supplied by the sample provider rather than from assay-based typing. Samples were obtained from the ongoing ImmuneRACE study (first 160 participants) and from 1,254 subjects provided by 6 global collaborators. Study-wide conclusions, independent of this receptor: Clinical and demographic metadata were provided uncurated, with the amount varying by source and participant.

In Seattle, one collaborating source enrolled patients while the infection was active and tracked those patients longitudinally over the course of disease. Whole blood was collected in K2EDTA tubes by collaborating institutions according to the institutions' own protocols. For TCRbeta analysis, collaborator samples were shipped as frozen whole blood, as isolated PBMCs, or as DNA extracted from either sample type. TCRbeta CDR3 regions were amplified from genomic DNA by means of the immunoSEQ Assay, a bias-controlled multiplex PCR. In the original analysis: Nucleated cell counts per sample were estimated from amplification of reference gene primers within the assay. To quantify the absolute abundance of each unique TCRbeta CDR3 rearrangement, sequence reads were collapsed and filtered. For each sample, productive Simpson clonality was calculated by taking the square root of Simpson's diversity index across productive rearrangements. TCRdb's version of the immuneACCESS table is confined to in-frame rearrangements and falls short of the full clone set. An unresolved V gene accounts for under half of the shortfall where checked; the remainder is of unknown origin. D and trimming come from the DNA, and the V and J calls and clone size come from that table. Present in this sample are a few hundred thousand clones, 84% of which were seen just once. Together, the top ten hold roughly 10% of the sample.

Inclusive of the bounding cysteine and phenylalanine, the CDR3 is 12 residues long. Only the CDR3 DNA stays, 36 bases, in frame from base 1. V and J are truncated by 6 bases and 11 bases respectively, leaving an intervening sequence of 16 bases. CDR1 and CDR2, per the germline V gene (reference sequence), are MNHNY and SVGAGI. With respect to this clone: The specificity of this receptor is unknown. No base qualities exist here, and no much larger clone lies one base off it.

The chain couples TRBV6-6 to TRBJ1-1; a tentative D match to TRBD1 spans 6 bases. The sequence came from a woman aged 80 or over with COVID-19, enrolled during active disease. Sequenced material: peripheral blood. The DNA sequence is given as TGTGCCAGCAGCCACGAAACAGGGTTTGCTTTCTTT. This yields the protein CASSHETGFAFF.